This is a list of T cell receptor beta chains from one sample in a study of blood T cell repertoires in COVID-19. Sequencing was performed with immunoSEQ multiplex PCR; in TCRdb, only in-frame clones are kept and a portion is missing. Of about 200,000 clones listed, around 88% are singletons. Material: PBMCs or T cells enriched from blood (not recorded which). These receptor sequences come from a man aged 35 to 55 with acute COVID-19. CDR3s include the opening cysteine and the closing phenylalanine or tryptophan. A D gene is named only where the DNA matches it firmly. Not all rows give a size; the values are once, few, many and, for expanded clones, a class.

len | j_gene | abundance | d_gene | v_gene | CDR3nt | CDR3aa
14 | TRBJ1-1 | NA | TRBD1 | TRBV28 | TGTGCCAGCAGCCTCAACAGGGGGCACACTGAAGCTTTCTTT | CASSLNRGHTEAFF
14 | TRBJ1-2 | NA | TRBD1 | TRBV4-2 | TGTGCCAGCACAAAGACAGGGTCTGGCTATGGCTACACCTTC | CASTKTGSGYGYTF
13 | TRBJ1-2 | once | NA | TRBV5-1 | TGCGCCAGCAGCTTTGGAGGGAGGGATGGCTACACCTTC | CASSFGGRDGYTF
15 | TRBJ2-7 | NA | TRBD1 | TRBV7-2 | TGTGCCAGCAGCAAAGGAGGGCAGGGGGCGGGGGAGCAGTACTTC | CASSKGGQGAGEQYF
14 | TRBJ2-7 | NA | NA | TRBV2 | TGTGCCAGCATCGAGGCGGGCCTCTCCTACGAGCAGTACTTC | CASIEAGLSYEQYF
15 | TRBJ2-1 | NA | TRBD2 | TRBV6-5 | TGTGCCAGCATAGGGGGAGGACTAGCGGGAAATGCGCAGTTCTTC | CASIGGGLAGNAQFF
15 | TRBJ1-5 | once | NA | TRBV19 | TGTGCCAGTAGTATCCAACCTCGCGGCAATCAGCCCCAGCATTTT | CASSIQPRGNQPQHF
16 | TRBJ1-6 | NA | NA | TRBV5-8 | TGTGCCAGCAGCCTGGGCAGGGTCGGGTCTGATTCACCCCTCCACTTT | CASSLGRVGSDSPLHF
14 | TRBJ1-1 | NA | NA | TRBV5-1 | TGCGCCAGCAGCTCCTCCCCGAGAGGCACTGAAGCTTTCTTT | CASSSSPRGTEAFF
16 | TRBJ1-1 | once | NA | TRBV19 | TGTGCCAGTACCCTGACAGCCGATACCTTGAACACTGAAGCTTTCTTT | CASTLTADTLNTEAFF
12 | TRBJ1-6 | NA | TRBD1 | TRBV7-8 | TGTGCCAGCAGCCGCCGGGACAGCTCCCTCCACTTT | CASSRRDSSLHF
13 | TRBJ2-2 | NA | NA | TRBV12-3/TRBV12-4 | TGTGCCAGCCAGGCCGCCTACACCGGGGAGCTGTTTTTT | CASQAAYTGELFF
15 | TRBJ1-1 | NA | TRBD1 | TRBV3-1/TRBV3-2 | TGTGCCAGCAGCCTCTTGGACAGGGCGAACACTGAAGCTTTCTTT | CASSLLDRANTEAFF
16 | TRBJ2-2 | NA | NA | TRBV5-6 | TGTGCCAGCGGCTTGTCCCAGGGGACGAACACCGGGGAGCTGTTTTTT | CASGLSQGTNTGELFF
15 | TRBJ1-6 | once | NA | TRBV14 | TGTGCCAGCAGCCCCTTCAGGGCTCTTAATTCACCCCTCCACTTT | CASSPFRALNSPLHF
14 | TRBJ2-2 | NA | NA | TRBV7-2 | TGTGCCAGCAGCTTAATCGGGAATGTCGGGGAGCTGTTTTTT | CASSLIGNVGELFF
12 | TRBJ2-2 | NA | NA | TRBV5-8 | TGTGCCAGCAGCACGCGCACCGGGGAGCTGTTTTTT | CASSTRTGELFF
15 | TRBJ2-2 | NA | TRBD1 | TRBV10-2 | TGCGCCAGCCTTCTGGGGACAGCCAACACCGGGGAGCTGTTTTTT | CASLLGTANTGELFF
13 | TRBJ2-1 | NA | TRBD2 | TRBV7-3 | TGTGCCAGCAGCTTCGCTAGCGGCAATGAGCAGTTCTTC | CASSFASGNEQFF
15 | TRBJ2-7 | NA | NA | TRBV19 | TGTGCCAGTAGTCCCCCGGGACATCTTACCTTCGAGCAGTACTTC | CASSPPGHLTFEQYF
17 | TRBJ2-3 | NA | TRBD2 | TRBV2 | TGTGCCAGCAGTGAGCGGCTAGCGGGAAGTTTTATAGATACGCAGTATTTT | CASSERLAGSFIDTQYF
15 | TRBJ2-1 | NA | NA | TRBV7-8 | TGTGCCAGCAGCTTAATTGTTGCGGGGGCAGATGAGCAGTTCTTC | CASSLIVAGADEQFF
14 | TRBJ1-2 | NA | NA | TRBV28 | TGTGCCAGCAGATGGGGGGTCTATATCGGTGGCTACACCTTC | CASRWGVYIGGYTF
15 | TRBJ2-2 | NA | NA | TRBV28 | TGTGCCAGCAGGGGGGGACGGGGGAACACCGGGGAGCTGTTTTTT | CASRGGRGNTGELFF
15 | TRBJ2-3 | NA | NA | TRBV7-2 | TGTGCCGGCGGGTCGCGGGGTCGCAGCACAGATACGCAGTATTTT | CAGGSRGRSTDTQYF
14 | TRBJ2-5 | NA | TRBD2 | TRBV24-1 | TGTGCCACCAGTGACGGGAGGGCCGTGGAGACCCAGTACTTC | CATSDGRAVETQYF
13 | TRBJ2-7 | NA | NA | TRBV4-3 | TGCGCCAGCGCGACAGGAAACGGCGACGAGCAGTACTTC | CASATGNGDEQYF
15 | TRBJ2-1 | NA | NA | TRBV9 | TGTGCCAGCAGCGTAATTGGCAACTCCTACAATGAGCAGTTCTTC | CASSVIGNSYNEQFF
17 | TRBJ2-1 | NA | TRBD2 | TRBV27 | TGTGCCAGCACCTTCTCCGGGGGGACTAGCTCCTACAATGAGCAGTTCTTC | CASTFSGGTSSYNEQFF